This is a list of T cell receptor beta chains from one sample in a study of OX40 agonist ivuxolimab in advanced cancers. Assay used: immunoSEQ multiplex PCR; TCRdb lists only in-frame clones, some missing. This sample has under 35,000 clones, with roughly 80% found just once. Here the sequenced sample was CD4+ or CD8+ T cells sorted from blood, taken in a trial of the OX40 agonist ivuxolimab. The receptors derive from an adult with an advanced solid tumor such as melanoma, head and neck, liver or kidney cancer. Both conserved end residues are part of each CDR3. D genes are given only for firm matches. Only part of the rows carry a size: once, few, many, or a class if the clone is expanded.

abundance,j_gene,v_gene,d_gene,CDR3nt,CDR3aa
NA,TRBJ1-1,TRBV5-1,NA,TGCGCCAGCAGCTTGGCCAGGGCCTCTGGCCCTGAAGCTTTCTTT,CASSLARASGPEAFF
once,TRBJ2-7,TRBV29-1,NA,TGCAGCGTCAAGGGGGCGGGGAGCTCCTACGAGCAGTACTTC,CSVKGAGSSYEQYF
NA,TRBJ2-7,TRBV5-4,TRBD2,TGTGCCAGCAGCTGGACGGGGGGTCTAAGCTCCTACGAGCAGTACTTC,CASSWTGGLSSYEQYF
NA,TRBJ2-7,TRBV7-9,TRBD2,TGTGCCAGCAGCTTAGGGGGGACTAGCGGGAGGGGCGAGCAGTACTTC,CASSLGGTSGRGEQYF
once,TRBJ2-3,TRBV27,TRBD2,TGTGCCAGCAGTCCAGGGACTAGCGGGACCGGACGGTATTTT,CASSPGTSGTGRYF
NA,TRBJ1-1,TRBV9,NA,TGTGCCAGCAGCCCCGTTGGGTCTCGACAGGCTGAAGCTTTCTTT,CASSPVGSRQAEAFF
NA,TRBJ2-1,TRBV5-1,NA,TGCGCCAGCAGCGCCCCCGGGTCCGCCTACAATGAGCAGTTCTTC,CASSAPGSAYNEQFF
NA,TRBJ2-2,TRBV9,NA,TGTGCCTCCTCCCCCCGAGGCGCGAACACCGGGGAGCTGTTTTTT,CASSPRGANTGELFF
NA,TRBJ2-1,TRBV7-2,TRBD2,TGTGCCAGCAGCTTAGACGGGAGGACCTCCTACAATGAGCAGTTCTTC,CASSLDGRTSYNEQFF
NA,TRBJ2-7,TRBV4-3,NA,TGCGCCAGCAGCCCGGGGGAGGGGGCCTACGAGCAGTACTTC,CASSPGEGAYEQYF